What follows are 32 T cell receptor beta chains derived from one specimen sequenced in a study of T cell changes during pregnancy in multiple sclerosis. Profiling relied on immunoSEQ multiplex PCR, and the TCRdb table lists in-frame clones only, not all of them. The data show tens of thousands of clones, approximately 86% seen once. Sequencing used CD8+ T cells from peripheral blood mononuclear cells, obtained before pregnancy. The source of these receptors is a female donor with multiple sclerosis, enrolled in a pregnancy study.

This sequence joins TRBV13 and TRBJ2-2; a possible D gene is TRBD2 (6 bases). This CDR3 is 15 amino acids long. V was shortened by 5 bases and J by 1 base, with 11 bases between the two germline ends. Per germline, CDR1 PRHDT and CDR2 FYEKMQ (reference sequence). DNA for the CDR3: TGTGCCAGCAGCCCGGGAGCTGAGAACACCGGGGAGCTGTTTTTT. Translation: CASSPGAENTGELFF.

This chain connects TRBV5-6 to TRBJ1-1; D possibly corresponds to TRBD1 (6 bases). Germline CDR1 SGHDT, CDR2 YYEEEE. The CDR3 spans 14 residues. Trimming pared 0 bases from V and 5 bases from J, leaving 11 bases between. As DNA, the CDR3 is TGTGCCAGCAGCTTGGGGCAGGGGATGACTGAAGCTTTCTTT. Protein: CASSLGQGMTEAFF.

CDR3 amino acids: CARINNRDKSGTRDLREQYF. CDR3 nucleotide sequence: TGTGCCAGAATTAACAACCGGGACAAGTCCGGGACTAGGGACCTACGCGAGCAGTACTTC. The chain links TRBV6-4 to TRBJ2-7; 8 positions agree with TRBD2. Germline lookup yields CDR1 MRHNA and CDR2 SNTAGT. Trimming cost V 9 bases and J 6 bases; bases outside gene matches: 31. The CDR3 runs 20 residues.

The rearrangement links TRBV28 to TRBJ1-2; maybe TRBD1 (6 bases). Germline V gene data show CDR1 as MDHEN and CDR2 as SYDVKM. This CDR3 comprises 15 residues. Trimming removed 6 bases at V and 0 bases at J, with 14 bases between. The chain's CDR3 is CASRIMTGANYGYTF. DNA of the CDR3: TGTGCCAGCAGAATTATGACAGGAGCTAACTATGGCTACACCTTC.

This chain uses TRBV19 with TRBJ1-2; D not resolved. Between the trimmed V and J ends, which lost 3 bases and 0 bases, there was a span of 8 bases. The CDR3 is made up of 14 amino acids. Germline CDR1 reads LNHDA; CDR2 reads SQIVND (reference sequence). The CDR3 DNA sequence: TGTGCCAGTAGTATGGGAGTATCTAACTATGGCTACACCTTC. Protein: CASSMGVSNYGYTF.

The chain uses TRBV11-2 and TRBJ2-1; 8 nucleotides match TRBD2. Germline-derived CDR1 and CDR2 are SGHAT and FQNNGV. V was pared by 0 bases and J by 5 bases, with 9 bases of the junction left unmatched. The CDR3 loop spans 17 amino acids. The CDR3 loop is CASSLDLSGGGHNEQFF. In DNA form, the CDR3 reads TGTGCCAGCAGCTTAGATCTTTCGGGAGGGGGTCACAATGAGCAGTTCTTC.

This clone showed up just a few times. This chain links TRBV18 with TRBJ2-3; D gene ambiguous. V gave up 0 bases and J gave up 2 bases, with 9 bases separating them. Germline lookup yields CDR1 KGHSH and CDR2 LQKENI. This CDR3 spans 15 amino acids. The CDR3 loop is CASSPPSIPTDTQYF. DNA for the CDR3: TGTGCCAGCTCACCACCTTCTATCCCCACAGATACGCAGTATTTT.

The chain carries TRBV6-6 and TRBJ1-2; tentatively, D is TRBD1 (6 bases). The germline V and J ends were trimmed by 6 bases and 5 bases, with 13 bases remaining between them. The CDR3 runs to 13 residues. Germline V gene data show CDR1 as MNHNY and CDR2 as SVGAGI (reference sequence). This CDR3 is CASSALGAYGYTF. The CDR3 coding sequence is TGTGCCAGCAGCGCACTGGGGGCGTATGGCTACACCTTC.

This chain links TRBV7-9 with TRBJ2-3; possibly TRBD2 for D (5 bases). In germline, CDR1 is SEHNR, CDR2 FQNEAQ (reference sequence). The length of the CDR3 is 15 residues. V gave up 5 bases and J gave up 4 bases, with 16 bases separating them. CDR3: CASSDLMGEADTQYF. The CDR3 region has the DNA TGTGCCAGCAGCGACCTCATGGGAGAAGCAGATACGCAGTATTTT.

J is TRBJ2-7 and V is TRBV9; TRBD2 matches at 8 bases. Germline V gene sequence: CDR1 SGDLS, CDR2 YYNGEE. Germline trimming cut 0 bases from V and 3 bases from J; bases unmatched to any gene: 5. The CDR3 has 15 amino acids. The CDR3, as DNA: TGTGCCAGCAGCGTAGAAGGCGGGAGGAACTACGAGCAGTACTTC. It is translated as CASSVEGGRNYEQYF.

The chain couples TRBV12-5 to TRBJ2-5; D gene ambiguous. The CDR3 extends over 15 amino acids. Germline lookup yields CDR1 LGHNT and CDR2 FRNRAP. Trimming took 3 bases from V and 2 from J, leaving 13 bases between them. CDR3 protein: CASGFWVTGQETQYF. The CDR3 region has the DNA TGTGCTAGTGGTTTTTGGGTTACGGGTCAAGAGACCCAGTACTTC. The full variable domain, completed using reference TRBV12-5 and TRBJ2-5, is DARVTQTPRHKVTEMGQEVTMRCQPILGHNTVFWYRQTMMQGLELLAYFRNRAPLDDSGMPKDRFSAEMPDATLATLKIQPSEPRDSAVYFCASGFWVTGQETQYFGPGTRLLVL.

The J gene is TRBJ1-2, the V gene TRBV27, with 7 bases fitting TRBD1. After removal of 5 bases from V and 8 bases from J, the junction contained 11 bases not matched to a gene. The CDR3 contains 14 residues. CDR1 MNHEY and CDR2 SMNVEV come from the germline V gene (reference sequence). The CDR3 loop reads CASSELSQGVGYTF. The CDR3 nucleotides read TGTGCCAGCAGTGAACTTTCGCAGGGGGTAGGCTACACCTTC.

The rearrangement links TRBV4-1 to TRBJ2-7, with D perhaps matching TRBD2 (6 bases). Germline V gene lookup returns CDR1 MGHRA and CDR2 YSYEKL. The length of the CDR3 is 18 residues. With 1 base removed from V and 0 bases from J, the gap between germline ends came to 19 bases. The CDR3 nucleotides read TGCGCCAGCAGCCAAGGGACCACTTTACGGGAGCTCTCCTACGAGCAGTACTTC. Translated, it gives CASSQGTTLRELSYEQYF.

This clone showed up just once. The rearrangement links TRBV19 to TRBJ2-2; D perhaps matches TRBD2 (5 bases). The V gene's germline CDR1 is LNHDA and CDR2 SQIVND (reference sequence). Trimming cost V 3 bases and J 0 bases, with 17 bases left between them. There are 18 residues in the CDR3. CDR3 loop: CASSIPGWEQANTGELFF. The CDR3 DNA sequence: TGTGCCAGTAGTATCCCCGGATGGGAGCAAGCGAACACCGGGGAGCTGTTTTTT.

This chain connects TRBV7-9 to TRBJ1-4; D gene ambiguous. The CDR3 has 11 amino acids. Per germline, CDR1 SEHNR and CDR2 FQNEAQ (reference sequence). The germline V and J ends were trimmed by 9 bases and 5 bases, with 7 bases remaining between them. CDR3: CASEENEKLFF. Here the CDR3 DNA reads TGTGCCAGTGAGGAAAATGAAAAACTGTTTTTT.

V is TRBV27 and J is TRBJ2-7, with 10 positions matching TRBD2. CDR3 length: 14 amino acids. V lost 6 bases and J lost 3; bases outside the gene matches: 5. Germline V CDR1 and CDR2: MNHEY, SMNVEV (reference sequence). This CDR3 reads CASSLAGAGYEQYF. The CDR3, as DNA: TGTGCCAGCAGCCTAGCGGGGGCCGGCTACGAGCAGTACTTC.

The chain joins TRBV25-1 to TRBJ1-6; D remains ambiguous. This CDR3 has 14 amino acids. Trimming stripped 0 bases from V and 7 bases from J, with 7 bases between. Germline V CDR1 and CDR2: MGHDK, SYGVNS. Here the CDR3 DNA reads TGTGCCAGCAGTGAATATGGGCCCAATTCACCCCTCCACTTT. Residues: CASSEYGPNSPLHF.

J is TRBJ2-7 and V is TRBV5-4; D may be TRBD2 (5 bases). Germline V gene data show CDR1 as SGHNT and CDR2 as YYREEE (reference sequence). The CDR3 totals 15 residues. The V end was cut by 1 base, the J end by 0 bases, with 11 bases between. The CDR3 nucleotides read TGTGCCAGCAGCTTGTCGAGCGGAATCTCCTACGAGCAGTACTTC. Residues: CASSLSSGISYEQYF.

CDR3 DNA sequence: TGTGCCAGTAGCCCTGACAGATACTACGAGCAGTACTTC. Translated, it gives CASSPDRYYEQYF. The V call is TRBV19, the J call TRBJ2-7, with D maybe TRBD1 (5 bases). V was trimmed by 6 bases and J by 3 bases, leaving 12 bases between them. Germline V CDR1 and CDR2: LNHDA, SQIVND (reference sequence). The CDR3 has 13 residues.

Concerning this clone: The sample has other DNA sequences that encode this CDR3 too. The chain couples TRBV7-8 to TRBJ1-5, with a possible D match to TRBD1 (6 bases). Trimming cost V 5 bases and J 4 bases, with 15 bases left between them. Germline V gene sequence: CDR1 SGHVS, CDR2 FQNEAQ. The CDR3 is 15 residues long. CDR3 region: CASSPEGVGNQPQHF. The CDR3 DNA reads as TGTGCCAGCAGCCCCGAGGGGGTGGGTAATCAGCCCCAGCATTTT. Variable domain in full (rest from reference TRBV7-8 and TRBJ1-5): GAGVSQSPRYKVAKRGQDVALRCDPISGHVSLFWYQQALGQGPEFLTYFQNEAQLDKSGLPSDRFFAERPEGSVSTLKIQRTQQEDSAVYLCASSPEGVGNQPQHFGDGTRLSIL.

The gene calls are TRBV7-2 and TRBJ2-1, with no clear D. Per the germline V gene, CDR1 is SGHTA and CDR2 is FQGNSA. Trimming shortened V by 1 base and J by 4 bases, and 5 bases separated the two germline ends. There are 13 residues in the CDR3. DNA of the CDR3: TGTGCCAGCAGCTTAGACGGTTACAATGAGCAGTTCTTC. Translated: CASSLDGYNEQFF.

Points on this clone: Its ends do not fully match the called genes, so a read error is possible. The chain carries TRBV7-7 and TRBJ2-3; possibly TRBD2 for D (5 bases). Germline values: CDR1 SSHAT, CDR2 FNYEAQ (reference sequence). This CDR3 contains 16 residues. Written as DNA, the CDR3 is TGTGCTAGCAGCTTAGATATGGGAGAGGGCACAGATACGCAGTATTTT. Amino acids: CASSLDMGEGTDTQYF.

V gene TRBV6-5 combines with J gene TRBJ1-2, with 8 bases fitting TRBD1. CDR1 MNHEY and CDR2 SVGAGI come from the germline V gene. This CDR3 contains 14 residues. V was pared by 8 bases and J by 4 bases, with 9 bases of the junction left unmatched. The CDR3 DNA is TGTGCCAGCTATTCCGGGACAGGCATCTATGGCTACACCTTC. This encodes CASYSGTGIYGYTF.

The chain is built from TRBV11-2 and TRBJ1-1, with 7 nucleotides matching TRBD1. After removal of 5 bases from V and 0 bases from J, the junction contained 9 bases not matched to a gene. The CDR3 has 16 residues. Germline values: CDR1 SGHAT, CDR2 FQNNGV. The CDR3 is CASSPRGGDLNTEAFF. DNA for the CDR3: TGTGCCAGCAGCCCAAGAGGGGGCGATCTGAACACTGAAGCTTTCTTT.

This clone has only a few counts. The rearrangement joins TRBV14 to TRBJ1-3, with a possible D match to TRBD1 (5 bases). V was shortened by 5 bases and J by 8 bases, with 10 bases between the two germline ends. In germline, CDR1 is SGHDN, CDR2 FVKESK. The CDR3 is made up of 12 amino acids. The CDR3 loop reads CASSWGEHTIYF. In DNA, the CDR3 is TGTGCCAGCAGCTGGGGGGAACACACCATATATTTT.

The chain links TRBV11-2 to TRBJ2-1; 7 bases agree with TRBD2. The CDR3 length is 16 residues. Germline CDR1 reads SGHAT; CDR2 reads FQNNGV. V lost 6 bases to trimming and J lost 0 bases; unmatched junction nucleotides: 8. The DNA of the CDR3 is TGTGCCAGCAGTAGGAGCGGGGTGAGCTCCTACAATGAGCAGTTCTTC. Encoded protein: CASSRSGVSSYNEQFF.

The V gene is TRBV23-1, the J gene TRBJ1-1; D is uncertain. TRBV23-1 is placed among ORFs of uncertain function. This CDR3 is 12 amino acids long. V lost 6 bases and J 8 bases, leaving 13 bases between the germline ends. The DNA of the CDR3 is TGCGCCAGCAGCCCGAGGGTGGGAGAAGCTTTCTTT. Its protein is CASSPRVGEAFF.

There are a few counts of this clone. The genes are TRBV6-1 and TRBJ2-3, with TRBD1 matching over 7 bases. This CDR3 has 15 amino acids. V shed 1 base and J 4 bases; nucleotides not matched to a gene: 5. The germline CDR1 and CDR2 sequences are MNHNS and SASEGT. The CDR3 coding sequence is TGTGCCAGCAGTGAAGAAGGGGGCGGGTCAGATACGCAGTATTTT. Translation gives CASSEEGGGSDTQYF.

The V gene is TRBV27, the J gene TRBJ2-7, with 9 bases identical to TRBD1. The germline V gene encodes CDR1 MNHEY and CDR2 SMNVEV (reference sequence). V dropped 5 bases and J dropped 4; count of bases not matched to a gene: 3. CDR3 size: 13 residues. The CDR3 sequence is CASSPGTGYEQYF. The CDR3 nucleotides read TGTGCCAGCAGTCCCGGGACAGGGTACGAGCAGTACTTC.

The CDR3, as DNA: TGTGCCAGCAGTTTAACTGGAGGATTTGCCACAGATACGCAGTATTTT. This sequence encodes CASSLTGGFATDTQYF. V gene TRBV28 combines with J gene TRBJ2-3, with D possibly TRBD2 on 5 matching bases. Trimming took off 2 bases at V and 2 bases at J, with 14 bases between the two ends. CDR1 and CDR2 (germline): MDHEN, SYDVKM. This CDR3 spans 16 amino acids.

The chain carries TRBV15 and TRBJ2-1; 8 bases line up with TRBD2. Germline CDR1 reads LNHNV; CDR2 reads YYDKDF (reference sequence). The CDR3 totals 16 residues. V lost 5 bases and J lost 3; bases outside the gene matches: 9. The CDR3: CATSFKSGSGYNEQFF. CDR3 coding DNA: TGTGCCACCAGCTTTAAAAGCGGGAGCGGCTACAATGAGCAGTTCTTC.

V usage is TRBV27 and J usage is TRBJ2-3; tentatively, D is TRBD2 (6 bases). The CDR3 is 14 amino acids. V dropped 5 bases and J dropped 3 bases, with 12 bases sitting between them. The V gene's germline CDR1 is MNHEY and CDR2 SMNVEV (reference sequence). The CDR3 region has the DNA TGTGCCAGCAGTGGGCAGGCGGGAACAGATACGCAGTATTTT. Its protein product is CASSGQAGTDTQYF.